These 18 T cell receptor beta chains were all obtained from the same sample, sequenced in a study of T cell changes during pregnancy in multiple sclerosis. The repertoire was sequenced with immunoSEQ multiplex PCR; TCRdb's copy has only in-frame clones and lacks some. The table lists roughly 29,000 clones, 75% to 90% of them singletons. Here the sequenced sample was CD4+ T cells from peripheral blood mononuclear cells, taken in the first trimester of pregnancy. Receptors originate from a female donor in good health, enrolled as a control in a pregnancy study.

The chain combines TRBV2 with TRBJ2-5; D remains unclear. The CDR3 has 11 amino acids. Per the germline V gene, CDR1 is SNHLY and CDR2 is FYNNEI. V was shortened by 2 bases and J by 7 bases, with 5 bases between the two germline ends. The CDR3 is CASSERGTQYF. The CDR3 coding sequence is TGTGCCAGCAGTGAAAGAGGGACCCAGTACTTC.

The chain has TRBV4-1 and TRBJ2-7; 11 bases align to TRBD1. V shed 4 bases and J 4 bases; nucleotides not matched to a gene: 3. CDR1 is MGHRA, CDR2 YSYEKL, per germline. The CDR3 contains 14 residues. The CDR3 reads CASSLRDRGYEQYF. In DNA, the CDR3 is TGCGCCAGCAGCCTCCGGGACAGGGGGTACGAGCAGTACTTC.

With regard to this clone: Other DNA sequences in this sample translate to the same CDR3. The chain employs TRBV9 and TRBJ2-5; maybe TRBD2 (6 bases). Trimming stripped 0 bases from V and 11 bases from J, with 17 bases between. Germline CDR1 reads SGDLS; CDR2 reads YYNGEE. The CDR3 has 14 residues. Here the CDR3 DNA reads TGTGCCAGCAGCGTAGACTCCGTCCGGGGGACTCAGTACTTC. Protein product: CASSVDSVRGTQYF. Using reference TRBV9 and TRBJ2-5 for the parts outside the CDR3, the full variable domain is DSGVTQTPKHLITATGQRVTLRCSPRSGDLSVYWYQQSLDQGLQFLIQYYNGEERAKGNILERFSAQQFPDLHSELNLSSLELGDSALYFCASSVDSVRGTQYFGPGTRLLVL.

This clone was counted once. V usage is TRBV28 and J usage is TRBJ2-1; D uncertain. The V gene lost 6 bases and the J gene lost 9 bases, with 12 bases spanning the gap. CDR3 length: 12 residues. Germline V lookup: CDR1 MDHEN, CDR2 SYDVKM. CDR3 DNA: TGTGCCAGCAGACCCTCGGGTGGTGAGCAGTTCTTC. Its translation is CASRPSGGEQFF.

Here the CDR3 reads CASSQEGVMGGGALDTQYF. CDR3 sequence (DNA): TGCGCCAGCAGCCAAGAAGGGGTCATGGGCGGGGGGGCCTTAGATACGCAGTATTTT. The chain employs TRBV4-1 and TRBJ2-3; 9 nucleotides align to TRBD2. The germline CDR1 and CDR2 sequences are MGHRA and YSYEKL. Trimming at V came to 0 bases and at J to 5 bases, leaving 15 bases not matched to a gene. The CDR3 covers 19 residues.

The chain couples TRBV10-2 to TRBJ2-1; 7 positions match TRBD2. The CDR3 length is 14 residues. The ends lost 6 bases at V and 2 bases at J; junction bases unmatched: 4. Germline V lookup: CDR1 WSHSY, CDR2 SAAADI. CDR3 protein: CASSTSGTYNEQFF. The CDR3 coding sequence is TGCGCCAGCAGCACAAGCGGGACCTACAATGAGCAGTTCTTC.

This clone has just a few counts. The V gene is TRBV2, the J gene TRBJ2-7, with a possible D match to TRBD2 (5 bases). V lost 7 bases and J lost 9, with 19 bases in between. The CDR3 runs 13 residues. Germline V gives CDR1 SNHLY, CDR2 FYNNEI. The CDR3 DNA reads as TGTGCCAGCAAAGAGACTTTCCTCCGGGGGCAGTACTTC. Protein product: CASKETFLRGQYF.

A note on this clone: The same CDR3 can be traced to other DNA sequences in this sample. CDR3 nucleotides: TGTGCCACCCATCTAGCGGGGGGCACCGGGGAGCTGTTTTTT. It yields the protein CATHLAGGTGELFF. The chain carries TRBV6-6 and TRBJ2-2; TRBD2 aligns across 11 bases. The length of the CDR3 is 14 residues. V shed 10 bases and J 4 bases; nucleotides not matched to a gene: 5. The germline gives CDR1 MNHNY, CDR2 SVGAGI (reference sequence).

The gene calls are TRBV7-2 and TRBJ1-1; 10 bases agree with TRBD1. V was clipped by 5 bases and J by 7 bases; unmatched bases: 10. The CDR3 has 15 residues. The V gene's germline CDR1 is SGHTA and CDR2 FQGNSA. CDR3 protein: CASSATGTGVLEAFF. The CDR3 coding sequence is TGTGCCAGCAGCGCCACCGGGACAGGGGTCCTTGAAGCTTTCTTT.

The chain is built from TRBV5-1 and TRBJ2-2, with 7 bases identical to TRBD1. Trimming took 3 bases from V and 6 from J; bases not matched to a gene: 8. The CDR3 has 15 residues. The germline gives CDR1 SGHRS, CDR2 YFSETQ. CDR3 DNA: TGCGCCAGCAGCTCCCTGACAGGGTACCCCGGGGAGCTGTTTTTT. Amino acid sequence: CASSSLTGYPGELFF. Combining the CDR3 with reference TRBV5-1 and TRBJ2-2 gives the whole variable domain KAGVTQTPRYLIKTRGQQVTLSCSPISGHRSVSWYQQTPGQGLQFLFEYFSETQRNKGNFPGRFSGRQFSNSRSEMNVSTLELGDSALYLCASSSLTGYPGELFFGEGSRLTVL.

The chain has TRBV5-1 and TRBJ2-5; TRBD1 matches 9 bases. V dropped 7 bases and J dropped 7; count of bases not matched to a gene: 8. The CDR3 runs 13 residues. CDR1 is SGHRS, CDR2 YFSETQ, per germline. This CDR3 is CASSPGQGGTQYF. The CDR3, as DNA: TGCGCCAGCTCCCCGGGACAGGGTGGGACCCAGTACTTC.

This clone was seen once. The CDR3 nucleotides are TGTGCCAGCAGCTCCTTAAGAGGACGGGGCTCTGGAAACACCATATATTTT. It yields the protein CASSSLRGRGSGNTIYF. V gene TRBV11-2 combines with J gene TRBJ1-3; D gene uncertain. Per the germline V gene, CDR1 is SGHAT and CDR2 is FQNNGV. The V end lost 4 bases, the J end lost 0 bases, and 16 bases lay between the germline ends. This CDR3 contains 17 residues.

The V call is TRBV14, the J call TRBJ2-1; D may be TRBD2 (7 bases). The CDR3 totals 17 residues. Germline assignment: CDR1 SGHDN and CDR2 FVKESK. V was trimmed by 1 base and J by 0 bases, leaving 13 bases between them. This CDR3 reads CASSQVRGGSSYNEQFF. CDR3 coding DNA: TGTGCCAGCAGCCAAGTTAGGGGGGGGAGCTCCTACAATGAGCAGTTCTTC.

The CDR3 DNA reads TGTGCCAGCAGCCTATTCAGGGGGAGATCGGGCAACGAGCAGTACTTC. Translation gives CASSLFRGRSGNEQYF. The chain uses TRBV28 and TRBJ2-7, with 7 bases matching TRBD1. The CDR3 extends over 16 amino acids. The J segment lost 5 bases and the V segment lost 6 bases, leaving 16 bases of the junction unmatched. CDR1 is MDHEN, CDR2 SYDVKM, per germline.

This sequence joins TRBV5-1 and TRBJ1-5; D call uncertain. The CDR3 is 14 amino acids. V was shortened by 4 bases and J by 6 bases, with 14 bases between the two germline ends. Germline assignment: CDR1 SGHRS and CDR2 YFSETQ. For the CDR3, the DNA is TGCGCCAGCAGCCCCTCTGAGGTCGGTCAGCCCCAGCATTTT. Translation: CASSPSEVGQPQHF.

This clone has only one observation. The rearrangement joins TRBV14 to TRBJ1-6, with D possibly being TRBD1 (5 bases). The CDR3 contains 14 residues. The germline CDR1 and CDR2 sequences are SGHDN and FVKESK. V dropped 4 bases and J dropped 10 bases, with 14 bases sitting between them. The CDR3: CASSPSGGGSPLHF. The CDR3 DNA reads TGTGCCAGCAGCCCAAGTGGGGGAGGATCACCCCTCCACTTT.

This rearrangement joins TRBV6-1 to TRBJ1-2; a weak D match, TRBD1 (5 bases). With 6 bases removed from V and 4 bases from J, the gap between germline ends came to 15 bases. Germline-derived CDR1 and CDR2 are MNHNS and SASEGT. The CDR3 runs to 14 residues. CDR3 amino acids: CASRGPFRVYGYTF. CDR3 sequence (DNA): TGTGCCAGCAGGGGGCCCTTTAGAGTCTATGGCTACACCTTC.

Turning to this clone: The same CDR3 is also encoded by other DNA sequences in this sample. The chain employs TRBV11-2 and TRBJ2-4; D possibly corresponds to TRBD2 (7 bases). The V end was cut by 5 bases, the J end by 6 bases, with 14 bases between. Germline CDR1 SGHAT, CDR2 FQNNGV. CDR3 length: 14 residues. The CDR3 loop is CASSLSGGRNIQYF. In DNA, the CDR3 is TGTGCCAGCAGCCTCTCGGGGGGCAGAAACATTCAGTACTTC.